This entry lists 26 T cell receptor beta chains sequenced from one sample in a study of blood T cell repertoires in COVID-19. Sequenced by immunoSEQ multiplex PCR; TCRdb stores in-frame clones only, minus some. The data hold fewer than 250,000 clones, with 88% observed a single time. Material: PBMCs or T cells enriched from blood (not recorded which). Every receptor here comes from a woman aged 45-60 years with acute COVID-19.

This clone appeared a single time. The chain is built from TRBV11-2 and TRBJ2-6; D gene unclear. Germline values: CDR1 SGHAT, CDR2 FQNNGV. The germline V and J ends were trimmed by 8 bases and 0 bases, with 5 bases remaining between them. CDR3 length equals 13 residues. In DNA form, the CDR3 reads TGTGCCAGCCGTCCCTCTGGGGCCAACGTCCTGACTTTC. Translation: CASRPSGANVLTF. Drawing the rest from reference TRBV11-2 and TRBJ2-6, the complete variable domain is EAGVAQSPRYKIIEKRQSVAFWCNPISGHATLYWYQQILGQGPKLLIQFQNNGVVDDSQLPKDRFSAERLKGVDSTLKIQPAKLEDSAVYLCASRPSGANVLTFGAGSRLTVL.

This clone was recorded once. The chain is built from TRBV18 and TRBJ2-3; the match to TRBD1 covers 7 bases. Trimming cost V 6 bases and J 4 bases; bases outside gene matches: 13. CDR3 length: 16 residues. Germline assignment: CDR1 KGHSH and CDR2 LQKENI. The CDR3 DNA is TGTGCCAGCTCGCACACCGACAGGGTCCCATCAGATACGCAGTATTTT. Protein sequence: CASSHTDRVPSDTQYF.

The J gene is TRBJ2-7, the V gene TRBV6-5, with D possibly TRBD2 on 6 matching bases. This CDR3 is built from 14 residues. The V gene lost 6 bases and the J gene lost 3 bases, with 15 bases spanning the gap. Germline V gene sequence: CDR1 MNHEY, CDR2 SVGAGI. The CDR3 loop is CASSPAGTGYEQYF. Written as DNA, the CDR3 is TGTGCCAGCAGCCCCGCCGGGACTGGCTACGAGCAGTACTTC.

This chain connects TRBV2 to TRBJ2-7; TRBD2 matches 16 bases. The CDR3 spans 14 residues. In germline, CDR1 is SNHLY, CDR2 FYNNEI. The J segment lost 6 bases and the V segment lost 6 bases, leaving 2 bases of the junction unmatched. In DNA form, the CDR3 reads TGTGCCAGCAGGGGACTAGCGGGAGGGGCCGAGCAGTACTTC. Protein sequence: CASRGLAGGAEQYF.

The chain is built from TRBV27 and TRBJ2-1; D is unclear. Trimming shortened V by 5 bases and J by 7 bases, and 12 bases separated the two germline ends. CDR3 length equals 13 residues. CDR1 and CDR2 from the germline V gene are MNHEY and SMNVEV (reference sequence). The CDR3 bases are TGTGCCAGCAGTCCGGTCGAGTTGAATGAGCAGTTCTTC. This translates into CASSPVELNEQFF.

The chain is built from TRBV28 and TRBJ2-6, with TRBD2 matching 7 bases. This CDR3 spans 16 amino acids. With V trimmed by 5 bases and J by 2 bases, 6 bases remained unmatched. Germline CDR1 MDHEN, CDR2 SYDVKM. The CDR3 here is CASSGQGLPGANVLTF. CDR3 nucleotides: TGTGCCAGCAGTGGGCAGGGACTACCTGGGGCCAACGTCCTGACTTTC.

The chain is built from TRBV27 and TRBJ2-7; 12 positions agree with TRBD1. Germline V lookup: CDR1 MNHEY, CDR2 SMNVEV (reference sequence). With V trimmed by 3 bases and J by 2 bases, 2 bases remained unmatched. The CDR3 length is 15 residues. The CDR3 DNA sequence: TGTGCCAGCAGTTTGGGGACAGGGGGCACCTACGAGCAGTACTTC. Its translation: CASSLGTGGTYEQYF.

The chain employs TRBV15 and TRBJ2-7, with 8 bases that match TRBD1. Trimming removed 3 bases from V and 3 bases from J; junction bases left unmatched: 7. Germline V lookup: CDR1 LNHNV, CDR2 YYDKDF (reference sequence). The CDR3 is 15 residues long. CDR3 DNA: TGTGCCACCAGCAGTAGAGACAGGGGTAACTACGAGCAGTACTTC. This gives the protein CATSSRDRGNYEQYF. Supplemented by reference TRBV15 and TRBJ2-7, the full variable domain reads DAMVIQNPRYQVTQFGKPVTLSCSQTLNHNVMYWYQQKSSQAPKLLFHYYDKDFNNEADTPDNFQSRRPNTSFCFLDIRSPGLGDTAMYLCATSSRDRGNYEQYFGPGTRLTVT.

J is TRBJ1-6 and V is TRBV7-3; no clear D gene. The CDR3 is 14 amino acids. Germline assignment: CDR1 SGHTA and CDR2 FQGTGA. V lost 3 bases and J lost 8, with 11 bases in between. In nucleotides, the CDR3 is TGTGCCAGCAGCTTGGGAGGTCGTTATTCACCCCTCCACTTT. It specifies CASSLGGRYSPLHF.

V is TRBV4-1 and J is TRBJ2-5; no reliable D call. The V gene lost 4 bases and the J gene lost 4 bases, with 13 bases spanning the gap. The CDR3 is 14 residues long. The germline V gene has CDR1 MGHRA and CDR2 YSYEKL. CDR3 DNA sequence: TGCGCCAGCAGCCCTACCTATGCCCTAGAGACCCAGTACTTC. Translating it yields CASSPTYALETQYF.

This clone was seen only once. The CDR3 DNA follows: TGCGCCAGCAGCTTGTTAGGACAGGGTGGCACTGAAGCTTTCTTT. It specifies CASSLLGQGGTEAFF. The chain joins TRBV5-1 to TRBJ1-1, with TRBD1 matching 8 bases. Trimming at V came to 1 base and at J to 4 bases, leaving 6 bases not matched to a gene. Germline V gene lookup returns CDR1 SGHRS and CDR2 YFSETQ. The CDR3 runs to 15 residues.

V usage is TRBV18 and J usage is TRBJ2-7; the match to TRBD1 covers 8 bases. The CDR3 length is 12 residues. The ends lost 2 bases at V and 13 bases at J; junction bases unmatched: 7. Germline assignment: CDR1 KGHSH and CDR2 LQKENI. In nucleotides, the CDR3 is TGTGCCAGCTCACCAGAGGCAGGGGGCTATTACTTC. Its translation: CASSPEAGGYYF.

The chain is built from TRBV19 and TRBJ1-2, with 8 bases fitting TRBD1. The germline V gene has CDR1 LNHDA and CDR2 SQIVND (reference sequence). Trimming took 10 bases from V and 8 from J; bases not matched to a gene: 12. The CDR3 is 13 amino acids. The CDR3: CATTFRGPWGYTF. In nucleotides, the CDR3 is TGTGCCACCACATTCAGGGGGCCTTGGGGCTACACCTTC.

The chain carries TRBV12-3 or TRBV12-4 and TRBJ1-5; 9 bases map to TRBD1. Trimming at V came to 6 bases and at J to 4 bases, leaving 1 base not matched to a gene. CDR3 size: 13 residues. Here the CDR3 reads CASRTGGNQPQHF. CDR3 nucleotides: TGTGCCAGCAGGACAGGGGGGAATCAGCCCCAGCATTTT.

This clone was seen just once. CDR3 DNA: TGCAGCGTTGTTAGCGGGAGATCCTACAATGAGCAGTTCTTC. This sequence encodes CSVVSGRSYNEQFF. The genes are TRBV29-1 and TRBJ2-1; 9 bases match TRBD2. The CDR3 is 14 amino acids. The V gene's germline CDR1 is SQVTM and CDR2 ANQGSEA. Germline trimming cut 4 bases from V and 1 base from J; bases unmatched to any gene: 2.

This chain connects TRBV29-1 to TRBJ1-1, with TRBD1 as a possible D gene (5 bases). Per germline, CDR1 SQVTM and CDR2 ANQGSEA. The CDR3 length is 12 residues. V shed 6 bases and J shed 2 bases, with 10 bases lying between them. CDR3 in DNA: TGCAGCGTAGTCAGGGCCAACACTGAAGCTTTCTTT. It encodes CSVVRANTEAFF.

The chain combines TRBV19 with TRBJ1-2, with a weak D call TRBD1 (5 bases). V lost 4 bases to trimming and J lost 5 bases, with 23 bases between them. Germline V CDR1 and CDR2: LNHDA, SQIVND (reference sequence). The CDR3 extends over 17 amino acids. The CDR3 spells CASSNSLREAELYGYTF. The CDR3 nucleotides read TGTGCCAGTAGTAATAGCCTCAGGGAGGCCGAACTTTATGGCTACACCTTC.

This chain connects TRBV5-1 to TRBJ1-2, with 10 bases aligning to TRBD1. Germline V gene sequence: CDR1 SGHRS, CDR2 YFSETQ. The CDR3 contains 15 residues. J lost 7 bases, V lost 0 bases, and 6 bases had no gene match. This CDR3 reads CASSLEGQGRSGYTF. The DNA of the CDR3 is TGCGCCAGCAGCTTGGAGGGACAGGGGAGAAGTGGCTACACCTTC.

The V call is TRBV21-1, the J call TRBJ2-7; the D call of TRBD2 is as the table states it, not checked on the DNA. TRBV21-1 is noted as a pseudogene. The CDR3 spans 19 residues. This CDR3 reads CASSHDPGGSVPSSYEQYF. The CDR3 bases are TGTGCCAGCAGCCACGACCCGGGAGGGTCCGTTCCCTCCTCCTACGAGCAGTACTTC.

The V gene is TRBV30, the J gene TRBJ1-4; D gene uncertain. The CDR3 consists of 14 residues. Per germline, CDR1 GTSNPN and CDR2 SVGIG (reference sequence). V gave up 2 bases and J gave up 0 bases, with 7 bases separating them. CDR3 bases: TGTGCCTGGAGTCGGGTGGCAACTAATGAAAAACTGTTTTTT. It codes for CAWSRVATNEKLFF.

The J gene is TRBJ2-7, the V gene TRBV5-8, with D unclear. The CDR3 runs 13 residues. CDR1 SGHTS and CDR2 YDEGEE come from the germline V gene. Trimming pared 2 bases from V and 6 bases from J, leaving 12 bases between. CDR3: CASSFEIRSEQYF. CDR3 nucleotides: TGTGCCAGCAGCTTCGAGATCCGGTCCGAGCAGTACTTC.

This chain joins TRBV19 and TRBJ1-2, with TRBD1 matching over 7 bases. Per germline, CDR1 LNHDA and CDR2 SQIVND (reference sequence). The V segment lost 9 bases and the J segment 3 bases; nucleotides outside the gene matches: 7. The CDR3 has 13 residues. The CDR3, as DNA: TGTGCCAGCCAGGACAGGTTGGACTATGGCTACACCTTC. Encoded protein: CASQDRLDYGYTF. The entire variable domain, with the rest obtained from reference TRBV19 and TRBJ1-2, is as follows: DGGITQSPKYLFRKEGQNVTLSCEQNLNHDAMYWYRQDPGQGLRLIYYSQIVNDFQKGDIAEGYSVSREKKESFPLTVTSAQKNPTAFYLCASQDRLDYGYTFGSGTRLTVV.

The chain has TRBV3-1 (or the pseudogene TRBV3-2) and TRBJ2-1, with 12 bases lining up with TRBD2. CDR1 is LGHDT, CDR2 YNNKEL, per germline (reference sequence). This CDR3 region has 17 residues. V was clipped by 2 bases and J by 8 bases; unmatched bases: 10. CDR3 sequence reads: CASSQRLTSGRIHEQFF. DNA for the CDR3: TGTGCCAGCAGCCAAAGATTGACTAGCGGGAGAATCCATGAGCAGTTCTTC.

The rearrangement uses TRBV6-5 and TRBJ1-1, with 9 bases that match TRBD1. Germline V gene data show CDR1 as MNHEY and CDR2 as SVGAGI. This CDR3 has 14 amino acids. Unmatched junction bases numbered 4, after V lost 7 bases and J lost 1 base. The CDR3 loop is CASNLQGANTEAFF. The CDR3 nucleotides are TGTGCCAGCAATTTACAGGGGGCGAACACTGAAGCTTTCTTT.

The V call is TRBV27, the J call TRBJ2-7; TRBD2 aligns across 13 bases. The length of the CDR3 is 14 residues. V shed 6 bases and J 5 bases; nucleotides not matched to a gene: 4. Germline-derived CDR1 and CDR2 are MNHEY and SMNVEV (reference sequence). CDR3 region: CASRGLAGDNEQYF. CDR3 nucleotides: TGTGCCAGCAGAGGACTAGCGGGAGACAACGAGCAGTACTTC.

The chain joins TRBV27 to TRBJ2-7; the match to TRBD2 covers 11 bases. The CDR3 covers 14 residues. V lost 4 bases and J lost 3; bases outside the gene matches: 2. Germline CDR1 reads MNHEY; CDR2 reads SMNVEV (reference sequence). The CDR3 bases are TGTGCCAGCAGTTGGGGGACTAGCGGCTACGAGCAGTACTTC. Its protein product is CASSWGTSGYEQYF.